This TCR beta chain was obtained from a study of blood T cell repertoires in COVID-19. Authors' data handling: Using reference gene primer amplification, nucleated cell counts were estimated. Clones were read by immunoSEQ multiplex PCR, and TCRdb kept only the in-frame ones, dropping some. V and J calls and clone size come straight from that table; D and trimming were deduced from the DNA. The data contain roughly 200,000 clones, approximately 80% of them singletons. Trimming pared 1 base from V and 4 bases from J, leaving 10 bases between. CDR1 and CDR2 from the germline V gene are MDHEN and SYDVKM. This CDR3 is built from 14 residues.

The sequencing input was PBMCs or T cells enriched from blood (not recorded which). This receptor was taken from a man aged 40-50 years who had recovered from COVID-19. V gene TRBV28 combines with J gene TRBJ1-2; tentatively, D is TRBD1 (5 bases). The CDR3 region is CASSLSGRGYGYTF. CDR3 DNA: TGTGCCAGCAGTTTATCCGGGAGGGGCTATGGCTACACCTTC.